This T cell receptor (beta chain) was obtained from a study of blood T cell repertoires in COVID-19. Study overall: Donors in the United States, Italy and Spain gave samples during acute or convalescent COVID-19. Nucleic acid was either cDNA or gDNA, and it came from T cells, B-cell-depleted T cells, or PBMCs.

This CDR3 has 20 residues. With 0 bases removed from V and 2 bases from J, the gap between germline ends came to 25 bases. Looked up from germline, CDR1 is MNHEY and CDR2 is SMNVEV (reference sequence). In the original analysis: By means of reference gene primer amplification, nucleated cell counts were estimated. This table comes from immunoSEQ multiplex PCR, and its TCRdb copy is limited to in-frame clones, with some not included. Clonal size and the V and J genes are those of that table, whereas D and trimming came from the DNA. The sample lists about 260,000 clones, about 89% seen once, with roughly 9.8% in the top ten.

This receptor was taken from a man aged 40-49 years who had recovered from COVID-19. The rearrangement uses TRBV27 and TRBJ1-1; a weak D match, TRBD1 (6 bases). Sequencing input: peripheral blood. In DNA form, the CDR3 reads TGTGCCAGCAGTTTATCCCTCACTCGAGTTGGAGACAGGTTCAACACTGAAGCTTTCTTT. This translates into CASSLSLTRVGDRFNTEAFF.